Sequencing of this T cell receptor (beta chain) was carried out in a study of T cells in Graves' hyperthyroidism and ophthalmopathy (dated by TCRdb to about 2019). Regarding the complete study: Peripheral blood samples were taken at the time of initial diagnosis, prior to any treatment. Once sampling was done, hyperthyroidism patients were given methimazole at a starting dose of 30 mg daily, whereas ophthalmopathy patients were given high-dose intravenous methylprednisolone. The study also compared thyroid tissue and blood T-cell repertoires from five or six Graves' hyperthyroidism patients. Whether ophthalmopathy could be predicted prospectively was tested in an independent validation cohort made up of about 18 hyperthyroidism patients plus 17 patients who later progressed to ophthalmopathy. The paper describes TCR Vbeta CDR3 sequencing of more than 120 peripheral blood samples, made up of 43 ophthalmopathy patients, over 70 hyperthyroidism patients and roughly 17 progressor patients. The 100 discovery patients were randomly split 7:3 into training and test sets. To identify distinguishing TCR V-J signatures, a discovery cohort of about 100 patients was used, comprising approximately 40 with Graves' ophthalmopathy and 57 with stable Graves' hyperthyroidism.

This clonotype was recorded a few times. Its antigen has not been determined. A much larger clone differs from this one at a single base, so this may be a read error. TCR beta CDR3 regions were amplified from RNA transcripts. The TCR CDR3 was subjected to a first round of RT-PCR using the HTBI primer set and the Qiagen OneStep RT-PCR kit. A second multiplex PCR round built the libraries, followed by size selection and purification. Sequencing of the libraries was done on an Illumina HiSeq2000 using paired-end 100 bp reads. As for the original processing: Raw data were processed with SOAPnuke, discarding reads with adapters, uncalled bases, mean Phred below 15, or no exact constant-primer or identifier match. COPE v1.2.5 was used to merge the high-quality paired reads, and each unique nucleotide sequence was defined as a clonotype. Clonotypes were aligned to IMGT TRBV, TRBD and TRBJ reference segments using MiTCR v1.1. Analysis was restricted to V-J combinations with a frequency above 0.0001, which covered 99% to 99.2% of repertoires. A TCS score was defined as the ratio of F50 (clonal expansion) to E x V (chaos), with BLOSUM62-based TCRdist applied between CDR3 peptides within each V-J. Welch's t-statistics and random forest reduced roughly 500 V-J features to 13, which were used in a naive Bayes classifier (R e1071). Using fastp trimming at Q25 and MiXCR clonotype assembly, TCRdb reanalyzed the public sequencing data and kept in-frame beta chains. A single entry per CDR3 protein holds the most common genes and DNA from its merged rows. The V and J calls, along with clone size, are taken from TCRdb and not from the paper's own processing. Recorded for this sample are about 480,000 distinct CDR3 sequences; roughly a quarter of them occurred a single time. The leading ten clones occupy 10% to 12% of the sample.

Germline trimming amounts to 5 bases on V and 5 bases on J, with 14 as the count of junction bases outside the gene matches. The CDR3 spans 16 residues, from the cysteine through the phenylalanine. The sequence is cut down to CDR3 DNA, 48 bases in frame from base 1. For CDR1 and CDR2, the germline V gene (reference sequence) lists LNHDA and SQIVND. Here is what the overall study found, with its caveats: In validation, the model predicted progression to ophthalmopathy with approximately 69% sensitivity and less than 75% specificity, a median of about 6.7 months before onset. No statistical method was used to set the sample size in advance, and investigators knew the group allocation. A model built on a 13 V-J signature distinguished ophthalmopathy from stable hyperthyroidism, reaching 87.88% sensitivity and about 81% specificity in cross-validation and 80%/75% in testing. Most expanded thyroid clonotypes (frequency above 0.001) were also detected in blood, a finding suggesting that blood repertoires may reflect thyroid immune responses.

Moderately to severely active disease, a Clinical Activity Score of at least 3, a NOSPECS grade of at least 4, and a duration under 3 months were present in ophthalmopathy patients. Exclusion was applied to patients with uncontrolled infections, other autoimmune diseases, pregnancy or lactation. Diagnoses were established on the basis of clinical symptoms, serum thyroxine and TRAb, thyroid ultrasound, and orbital computed tomography. PBMCs were isolated from 7.5 to 10 ml of fresh peripheral blood by Ficoll-Paque density gradient centrifugation. Trizol reagent was used to extract total RNA, and RNA quality was then checked on an Agilent 2100 Bioanalyzer.

The chain is assembled from TRBV19 and TRBJ2-7; 8 of the junction bases match TRBD1. The sequenced material came from blood. This receptor was obtained from a woman under 40 with Graves' ophthalmopathy. The CDR3 protein sequence reads: CASSFPAGQGWHEQYF. The DNA sequence is as follows: TGTGCCAGTAGTTTCCCAGCCGGACAGGGTTGGCACGAGCAGTACTTC.